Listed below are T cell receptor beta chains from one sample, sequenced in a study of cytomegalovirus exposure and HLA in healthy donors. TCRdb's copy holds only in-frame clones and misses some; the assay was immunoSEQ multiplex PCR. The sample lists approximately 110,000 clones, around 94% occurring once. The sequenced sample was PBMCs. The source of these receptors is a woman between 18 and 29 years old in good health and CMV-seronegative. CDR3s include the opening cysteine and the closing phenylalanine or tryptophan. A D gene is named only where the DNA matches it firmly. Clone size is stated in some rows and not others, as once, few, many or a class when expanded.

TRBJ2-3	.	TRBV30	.	TGTGCCTGGAGTGTGAGGGGGGATACGCAGTATTTT	CAWSVRGDTQYF
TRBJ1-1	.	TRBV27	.	TGTGCCAGCAGTTTCCTAGGGAGGCCTGAAGCTTTCTTT	CASSFLGRPEAFF
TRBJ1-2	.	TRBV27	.	TGTGCCAGCAGATCTCATGGAGCTAACTATGGCTACACCTTC	CASRSHGANYGYTF
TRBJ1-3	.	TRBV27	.	TGTGCCAGCAGTACAAGATCGGGTGGAAACACCATATATTTT	CASSTRSGGNTIYF
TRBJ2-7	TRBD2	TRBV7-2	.	TGTGCCAGCAGCAAGTCCGGGACTAGCGGGGATGAGCAGTACTTC	CASSKSGTSGDEQYF
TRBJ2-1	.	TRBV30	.	TGTGCCTGGAGTGTTGGAAGCGGGCAGTTCTTC	CAWSVGSGQFF
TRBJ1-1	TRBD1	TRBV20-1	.	TGCAGTGCTAGCGCAGGGGGTGAAGCTTTCTTT	CSASAGGEAFF
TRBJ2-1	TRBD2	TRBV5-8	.	TGTGCCAGCAGCTTAACTAGGAGCGGGGAAAATGAGCAGTTCTTC	CASSLTRSGENEQFF
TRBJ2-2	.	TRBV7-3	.	TGTGCCAGCAGCTATCAGGGCCCCGGGGAGCTGTTTTTT	CASSYQGPGELFF
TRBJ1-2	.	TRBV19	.	TGTGCCAGTAGCCCCGGCGGGGTGCGGGGGGCTACGAGCTACACCTTC	CASSPGGVRGATSYTF
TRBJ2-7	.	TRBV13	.	TGTGCCAGCAGCTTAGGCGGTGGACAGCAAAGGGTCGAGCAGTACTTC	CASSLGGGQQRVEQYF
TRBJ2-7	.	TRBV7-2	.	TGTGCCAGCAGCCCTGACGGGAGTCGAGCCTACGAGCAGTACTTC	CASSPDGSRAYEQYF
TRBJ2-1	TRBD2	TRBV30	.	TGTGCCTGGACCTCTAGCGGGAGCTCCTACAATGAGCAGTTCTTC	CAWTSSGSSYNEQFF
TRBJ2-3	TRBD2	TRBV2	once	TGTGCCAGCAGCCCCCGGGACTATCTCGGCGATACGCAGTATTTT	CASSPRDYLGDTQYF
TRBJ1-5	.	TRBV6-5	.	TGTGCCAGCACCAGGGCCCACGATCAGCCCCAGCATTTT	CASTRAHDQPQHF
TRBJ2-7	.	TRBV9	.	TGTGCCAGCAGCGTAGGGGGCAGCGAACGAGACGAGCAGTACTTC	CASSVGGSERDEQYF
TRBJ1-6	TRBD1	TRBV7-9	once	TGTGCCAGCAGCTTACGGGACACAGGGGGTTCACCCCTCCACTTT	CASSLRDTGGSPLHF
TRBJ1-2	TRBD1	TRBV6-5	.	TGTGCCAGCAGTTCGAGCACAGGGGGCAATGGCTACACCTTC	CASSSSTGGNGYTF
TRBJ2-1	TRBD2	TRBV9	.	TGTGCCAGCAGCCCGCAGACTAGCGGGAATGAGCAGTTCTTC	CASSPQTSGNEQFF